The 18 T cell receptor beta chains below come from one sample, sequenced in a study of blood T cell repertoires in COVID-19. Clones were read by immunoSEQ multiplex PCR, and TCRdb kept only the in-frame ones, dropping some. Altogether around 300,000 clones are present, around 90% being singletons, with the ten largest covering roughly 0.92%. The sample consisted of peripheral blood. The origin of the receptors is a woman in her thirties or forties who had recovered from COVID-19.

J is TRBJ2-5 and V is TRBV29-1; TRBD2 agrees at 12 bases. The CDR3 runs to 16 residues. With 3 bases clipped from V and 5 bases from J, the junction kept 10 bases outside the gene matches. Germline loops: CDR1 SQVTM, CDR2 ANQGSEA. The CDR3 sequence is CSVDRLAGGPLETQYF. CDR3 sequence (DNA): TGCAGCGTTGATAGGCTAGCGGGAGGGCCTTTGGAGACCCAGTACTTC.

A few counts support this clone. This CDR3 reads CSAGADTQYF. The CDR3 bases are TGCAGTGCTGGAGCTGATACGCAGTATTTT. The chain couples TRBV20-1 to TRBJ2-3; D is undetermined. This CDR3 spans 10 amino acids. V lost 5 bases, J lost 6 bases, and 6 bases lay in between. Germline V gives CDR1 DFQATT, CDR2 SNEGSKA (reference sequence).

In this sample, this clone turned up a few times. The J gene is TRBJ2-7, the V gene TRBV4-1; 8 bases line up with TRBD2. The V segment lost 5 bases and the J segment 0 bases; nucleotides outside the gene matches: 6. This CDR3 region has 15 residues. Germline CDR1 MGHRA, CDR2 YSYEKL. CDR3 bases: TGCGCCAGCAGCGAGACTAGCGCCAGCTCCTACGAGCAGTACTTC. This encodes CASSETSASSYEQYF.

In DNA, the CDR3 is TGTGCCAGCAGCTTACAGTTCTACGAGCAGTACTTC. It translates to CASSLQFYEQYF. The chain uses TRBV7-9 and TRBJ2-7, with D hard to call. Between the trimmed V and J ends, which lost 2 bases and 3 bases, there was a span of 5 bases. This CDR3 has 12 residues. From germline, CDR1 is SEHNR and CDR2 FQNEAQ (reference sequence).

The chain links TRBV11-2 to TRBJ2-7; D perhaps matches TRBD1 (5 bases). Trimming pared 0 bases from V and 2 bases from J, leaving 8 bases between. This CDR3 region has 14 residues. CDR1 SGHAT and CDR2 FQNNGV come from the germline V gene. The CDR3 protein is CASSLETATYEQYF. The CDR3 coding sequence is TGTGCCAGCAGCTTAGAGACAGCTACCTACGAGCAGTACTTC.

The CDR3 nucleotides are TGTGCCAGCAGGGGGGACAGACCCAATGAGCAGTTCTTC. This codes for CASRGDRPNEQFF. The chain links TRBV21-1 to TRBJ2-1; the table's D call, TRBD1, has no DNA check behind it. TRBV21-1 has pseudogene status. CDR3 size: 13 residues.

The V call is TRBV19, the J call TRBJ2-5; D remains unclear. Germline V gene lookup returns CDR1 LNHDA and CDR2 SQIVND (reference sequence). V was shortened by 4 bases and J by 5 bases, with 11 bases between the two germline ends. The CDR3 is 13 amino acids. This CDR3 reads CASSTVAAETQYF. CDR3 DNA: TGTGCCAGTAGTACAGTGGCGGCGGAGACCCAGTACTTC. Using reference TRBV19 and TRBJ2-5 for the parts outside the CDR3, the full variable domain is DGGITQSPKYLFRKEGQNVTLSCEQNLNHDAMYWYRQDPGQGLRLIYYSQIVNDFQKGDIAEGYSVSREKKESFPLTVTSAQKNPTAFYLCASSTVAAETQYFGPGTRLLVL.

The chain links TRBV30 to TRBJ2-3; perhaps TRBD2 as D (6 bases). This CDR3 spans 12 amino acids. The V and J ends lost 0 bases and 5 bases respectively, with 6 bases between them. The germline V gene encodes CDR1 GTSNPN and CDR2 SVGIG (reference sequence). In nucleotides, the CDR3 is TGTGCCTGGAGTGTGGAGGGAGATACGCAGTATTTT. Translated: CAWSVEGDTQYF.

The chain recombines TRBV12-3 or TRBV12-4 with TRBJ1-1, with D unresolved. The CDR3 consists of 13 residues. V gave up 5 bases and J gave up 1 base, with 8 bases separating them. CDR3 DNA sequence: TGTGCCAGCAGTCGTATTCGGAACACTGAAGCTTTCTTT. Amino acid sequence: CASSRIRNTEAFF.

The gene calls are TRBV6-5 and TRBJ2-1; no firm D call. The CDR3 covers 13 residues. From germline, CDR1 is MNHEY and CDR2 SVGAGI. Between the trimmed V and J ends, which lost 2 bases and 7 bases, there was a span of 9 bases. CDR3 nucleotides: TGTGCCAGCAGTTACCAGCCCGGGAATGAGCAGTTCTTC. It yields the protein CASSYQPGNEQFF.

The V call is TRBV2, the J call TRBJ1-2; 9 bases agree with TRBD1. V lost 3 bases and J lost 8; bases outside the gene matches: 13. Germline CDR1 SNHLY, CDR2 FYNNEI. This CDR3 is built from 16 residues. The CDR3 DNA sequence: TGTGCCAGCAGTGAGGGGACAGGGTCAAATTTAGTGGGCTACACCTTC. This gives the protein CASSEGTGSNLVGYTF.

The V gene is TRBV5-1, the J gene TRBJ1-5; tentatively, D is TRBD1 (5 bases). CDR1 and CDR2 (germline): SGHRS, YFSETQ. V lost 5 bases and J lost 6, with 18 bases in between. The CDR3 covers 15 residues. The CDR3 here is CASSHSGGSGQPQHF. DNA for the CDR3: TGCGCCAGCAGTCATAGCGGGGGGTCCGGTCAGCCCCAGCATTTT.

The sample holds one count of this clone. The chain couples TRBV30 to TRBJ1-2; 8 positions match TRBD1. J lost 2 bases, V lost 8 bases, and 7 bases had no gene match. This CDR3 has 13 amino acids. Germline V gives CDR1 GTSNPN, CDR2 SVGIG (reference sequence). In nucleotides, the CDR3 is TGTGCCGTCGGACAGGGAGGAAACTATGGCTACACCTTC. Amino acids: CAVGQGGNYGYTF.

The J gene is TRBJ1-2, the V gene TRBV2, with 7 bases aligning to TRBD1. V trimming: 2 bases; J trimming: 3 bases; junction bases outside the gene matches: 6. Germline CDR1 reads SNHLY; CDR2 reads FYNNEI. The CDR3 has 15 amino acids. The DNA of the CDR3 is TGTGCCAGCAGTGAACGCGGACAGGCCCACTATGGCTACACCTTC. This translates into CASSERGQAHYGYTF.

The chain is built from TRBV12-3 or TRBV12-4 and TRBJ1-4, with D unclear. The V end was cut by 5 bases, the J end by 4 bases, with 5 bases between. The CDR3 covers 12 residues. The CDR3 region is CASSLLNEKLFF. CDR3 DNA sequence: TGTGCCAGCAGTCTTCTTAATGAAAAACTGTTTTTT.

CDR3 sequence (DNA): TGTGCCAGCACGATGGGACTGAGCAATCAGCCCCAGCATTTT. Protein sequence: CASTMGLSNQPQHF. The chain uses TRBV6-6 and TRBJ1-5; possible D gene TRBD1, 5 bases. The CDR3 runs to 14 residues. Deletions cut 7 bases from V and 1 base from J, with 11 bases between. CDR1 is MNHNY and CDR2 is SVGAGI in the germline V gene (reference sequence).

V gene TRBV7-9 combines with J gene TRBJ2-3; 9 nucleotides agree with TRBD2. The CDR3 length is 16 residues. From germline, CDR1 is SEHNR and CDR2 FQNEAQ (reference sequence). With 2 bases clipped from V and 2 bases from J, the junction kept 5 bases outside the gene matches. CDR3 in amino acids: CASSLKPSGDTDTQYF. The CDR3 DNA reads TGTGCCAGCAGCTTAAAACCTAGCGGGGACACAGATACGCAGTATTTT.

The rearrangement uses TRBV18 and TRBJ2-7, with a weak D call TRBD2 (6 bases). Germline CDR1 reads KGHSH; CDR2 reads LQKENI. The CDR3 has 15 residues. Trimming took 4 bases from V and 0 from J, leaving 13 bases between them. CDR3: CASSRWDGSSYEQYF. CDR3 DNA: TGTGCCAGCTCACGTTGGGACGGGAGCTCCTACGAGCAGTACTTC. The whole variable domain, remainder taken from reference TRBV18 and TRBJ2-7, is NAGVMQNPRHLVRRRGQEARLRCSPMKGHSHVYWYRQLPEEGLKFMVYLQKENIIDESGMPKERFSAEFPKEGPSILRIQQVVRGDSAAYFCASSRWDGSSYEQYFGPGTRLTVT.